This T cell receptor (beta chain) was found in a study of T cells after yellow fever vaccination. In the study overall: SMART-Seq v4 Ultra Low Input handled preparation of low-cell-number fractions.

TCR cDNA, made by 5'RACE template switching, carried an added universal primer site and UMIs. TCRdb reprocessed the 5' RACE reads via MiXCR and lists one record per CDR3 protein. This sample carries about 500,000 distinct CDR3 sequences, about a sixth of them seen once, and the ten largest clones take approximately 15%. Germline V gives CDR1 SGHTA, CDR2 FQGNSA. The length of the CDR3 is 16 residues. J was trimmed by 4 bases and V by 5 bases; bases with no gene match: 7. Findings and caveats of the study: Weaker, the secondary response peaked sooner, at day 5 versus 15. Some clonotypes were seen in both the CD4 and the CD8 compartments. These made up a small share and likely arose from convergent recombination.

Remarks on this clonotype: Its specificity is unknown.

The chain carries TRBV7-2 and TRBJ2-3, with 12 bases identical to TRBD1. The clonotype was recovered from a man in his late teens or twenties who received the YFV17D yellow fever vaccine. Source: PBMCs, taken 5 to 6 days after the first yellow fever vaccination. CDR3 protein: CASSLPGTGGADTQYF. The CDR3 bases are TGTGCCAGCAGCCTGCCCGGGACAGGGGGCGCAGATACGCAGTATTTT.